Here is one T cell receptor beta chain with its context. These data are taken from a study of blood T cell repertoires in COVID-19. The table came from immunoSEQ multiplex PCR; TCRdb's copy has only in-frame clones and leaves some out. The sample contains 150,000 to 200,000 clones, 80% to 90% of which appear only once. CDR1 and CDR2 from the germline V gene are MNHEY and SVGAGI. V gave up 2 bases and J gave up 0 bases, with 10 bases separating them. This CDR3 has 15 residues. The chain uses TRBV6-5 and TRBJ1-1; a possible D gene is TRBD1 (6 bases). This sequence originates from a man aged 50-60 years with active or convalescent COVID-19. The source material was peripheral blood. Here the CDR3 DNA reads TGTGCCAGCAGTTACGGGACAAGCCTGAACACTGAAGCTTTCTTT. Its translation: CASSYGTSLNTEAFF.